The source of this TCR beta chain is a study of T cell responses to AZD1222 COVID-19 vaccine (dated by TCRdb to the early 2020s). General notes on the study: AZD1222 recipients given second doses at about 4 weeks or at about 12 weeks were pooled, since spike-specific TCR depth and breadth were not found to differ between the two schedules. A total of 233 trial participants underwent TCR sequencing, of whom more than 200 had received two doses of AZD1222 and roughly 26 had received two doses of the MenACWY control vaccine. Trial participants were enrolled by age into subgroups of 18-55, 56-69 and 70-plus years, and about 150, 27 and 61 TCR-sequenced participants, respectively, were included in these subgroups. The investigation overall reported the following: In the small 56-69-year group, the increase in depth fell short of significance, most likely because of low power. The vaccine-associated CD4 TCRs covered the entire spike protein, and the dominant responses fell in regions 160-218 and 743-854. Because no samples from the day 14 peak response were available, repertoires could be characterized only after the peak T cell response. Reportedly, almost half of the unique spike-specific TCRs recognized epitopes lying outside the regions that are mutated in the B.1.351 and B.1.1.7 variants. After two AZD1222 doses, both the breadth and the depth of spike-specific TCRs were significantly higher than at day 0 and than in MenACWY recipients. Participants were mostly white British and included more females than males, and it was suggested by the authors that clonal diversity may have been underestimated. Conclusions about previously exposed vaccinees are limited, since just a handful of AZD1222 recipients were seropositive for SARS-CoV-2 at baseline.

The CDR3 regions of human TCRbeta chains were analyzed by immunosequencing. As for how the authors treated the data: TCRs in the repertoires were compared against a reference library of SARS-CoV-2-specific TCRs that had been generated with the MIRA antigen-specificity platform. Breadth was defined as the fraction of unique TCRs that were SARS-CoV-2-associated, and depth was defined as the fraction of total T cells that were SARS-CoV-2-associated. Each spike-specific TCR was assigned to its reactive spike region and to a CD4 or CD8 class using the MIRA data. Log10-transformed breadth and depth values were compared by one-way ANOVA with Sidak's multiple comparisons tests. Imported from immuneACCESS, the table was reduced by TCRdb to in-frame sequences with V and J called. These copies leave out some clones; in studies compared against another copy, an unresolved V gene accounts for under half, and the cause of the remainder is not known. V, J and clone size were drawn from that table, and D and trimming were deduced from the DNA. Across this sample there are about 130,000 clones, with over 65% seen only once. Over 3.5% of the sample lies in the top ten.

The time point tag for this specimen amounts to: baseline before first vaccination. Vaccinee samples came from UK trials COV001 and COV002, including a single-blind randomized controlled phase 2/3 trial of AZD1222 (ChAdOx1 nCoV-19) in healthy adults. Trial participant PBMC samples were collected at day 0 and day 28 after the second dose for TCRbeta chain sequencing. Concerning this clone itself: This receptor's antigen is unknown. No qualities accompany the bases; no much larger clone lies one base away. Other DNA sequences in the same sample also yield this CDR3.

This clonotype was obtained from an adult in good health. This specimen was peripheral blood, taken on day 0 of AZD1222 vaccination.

The DNA reads TGTGCCAGCTCGCGAACCGGGAACACTGAAGCTTTCTTT. It codes for CASSRTGNTEAFF. The receptor chain draws on TRBV11-2 and TRBJ1-1; the D gene remains uncertain. Based on the germline V gene, the CDR1 and CDR2 sequences are SGHAT and FQNNGV. The CDR3 numbers 13 residues from cysteine through phenylalanine. The kept DNA is CDR3 alone, 39 bases in frame from the first base. The V end loses 8 bases and the J end loses 1 base, and a stretch of 11 bases separates them.